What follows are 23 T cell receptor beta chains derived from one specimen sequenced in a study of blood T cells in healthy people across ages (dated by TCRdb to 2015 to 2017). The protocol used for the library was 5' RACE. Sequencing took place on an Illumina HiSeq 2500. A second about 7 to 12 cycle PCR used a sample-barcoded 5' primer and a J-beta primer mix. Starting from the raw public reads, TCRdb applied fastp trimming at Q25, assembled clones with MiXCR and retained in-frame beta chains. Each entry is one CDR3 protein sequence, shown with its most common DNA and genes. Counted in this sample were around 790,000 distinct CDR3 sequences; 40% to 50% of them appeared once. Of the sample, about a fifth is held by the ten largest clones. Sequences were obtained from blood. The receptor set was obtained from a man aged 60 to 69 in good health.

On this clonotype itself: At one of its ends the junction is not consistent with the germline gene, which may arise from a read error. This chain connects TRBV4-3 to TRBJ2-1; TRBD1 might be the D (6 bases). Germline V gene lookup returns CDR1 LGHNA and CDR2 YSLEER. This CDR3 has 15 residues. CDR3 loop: CASSLTGPGDNERFF. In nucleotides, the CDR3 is TGCGCCAGCAGCCTTACTGGTCCAGGGGACAATGAGCGGTTCTTC.

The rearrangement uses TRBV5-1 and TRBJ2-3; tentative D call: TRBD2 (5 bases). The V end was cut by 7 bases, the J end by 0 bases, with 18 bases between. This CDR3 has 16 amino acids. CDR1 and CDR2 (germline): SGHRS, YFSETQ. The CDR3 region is CASGFLARGSTDTQYF. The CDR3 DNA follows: TGCGCCAGCGGTTTTTTAGCACGGGGTAGCACAGATACGCAGTATTTT.

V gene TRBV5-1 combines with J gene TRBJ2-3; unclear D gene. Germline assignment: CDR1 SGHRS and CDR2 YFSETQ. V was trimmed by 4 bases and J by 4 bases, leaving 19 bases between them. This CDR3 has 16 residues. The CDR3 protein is CASSLQDPSFADTQYF. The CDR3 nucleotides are TGCGCCAGCAGCCTCCAGGACCCCTCATTCGCAGATACGCAGTATTTT. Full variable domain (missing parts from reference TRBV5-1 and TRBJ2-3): KAGVTQTPRYLIKTRGQQVTLSCSPISGHRSVSWYQQTPGQGLQFLFEYFSETQRNKGNFPGRFSGRQFSNSRSEMNVSTLELGDSALYLCASSLQDPSFADTQYFGPGTRLTVL.

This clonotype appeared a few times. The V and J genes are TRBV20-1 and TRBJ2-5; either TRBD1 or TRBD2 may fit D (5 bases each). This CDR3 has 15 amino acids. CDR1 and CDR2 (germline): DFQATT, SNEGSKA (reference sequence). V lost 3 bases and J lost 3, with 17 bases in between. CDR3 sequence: CSARAPRGNKETQYF. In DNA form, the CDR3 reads TGCAGTGCTAGGGCTCCACGGGGCAACAAAGAGACCCAGTACTTC.

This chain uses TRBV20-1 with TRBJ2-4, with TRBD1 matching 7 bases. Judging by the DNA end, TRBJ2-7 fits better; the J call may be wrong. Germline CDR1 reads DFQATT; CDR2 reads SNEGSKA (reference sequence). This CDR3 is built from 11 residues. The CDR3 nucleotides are TGCAGTGCTAGTACAGGGGACGAGCAGTACTTC. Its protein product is CSASTGDEQYF.

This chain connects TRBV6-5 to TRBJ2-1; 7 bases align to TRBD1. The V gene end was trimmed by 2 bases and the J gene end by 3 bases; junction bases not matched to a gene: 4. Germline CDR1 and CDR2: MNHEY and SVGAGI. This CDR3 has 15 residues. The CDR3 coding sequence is TGTGCCAGCAGTTACGGGCAGGGGGACTACAATGAGCAGTTCTTC. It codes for CASSYGQGDYNEQFF.

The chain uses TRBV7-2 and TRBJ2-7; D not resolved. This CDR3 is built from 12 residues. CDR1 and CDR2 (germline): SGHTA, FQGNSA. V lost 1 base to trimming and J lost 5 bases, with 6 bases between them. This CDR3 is CASSLGFDEQYF. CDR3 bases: TGTGCCAGCAGCTTAGGGTTCGACGAGCAGTACTTC.

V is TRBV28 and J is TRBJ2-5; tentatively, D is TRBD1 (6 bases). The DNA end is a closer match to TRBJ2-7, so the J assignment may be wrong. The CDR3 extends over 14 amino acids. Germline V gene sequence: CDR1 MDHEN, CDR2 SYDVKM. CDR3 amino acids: CASSSQRGTYEQYF. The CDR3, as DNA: TGTGCCAGCAGTTCCCAAAGGGGGACCTACGAGCAGTACTTC.

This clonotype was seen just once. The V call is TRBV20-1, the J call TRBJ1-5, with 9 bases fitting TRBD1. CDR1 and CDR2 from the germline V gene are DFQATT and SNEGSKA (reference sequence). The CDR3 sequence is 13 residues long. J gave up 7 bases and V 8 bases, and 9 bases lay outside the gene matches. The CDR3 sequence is CSLRGTGLQPQHF. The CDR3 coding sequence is TGCAGTCTAAGGGGGACAGGGTTGCAGCCCCAGCATTTT.

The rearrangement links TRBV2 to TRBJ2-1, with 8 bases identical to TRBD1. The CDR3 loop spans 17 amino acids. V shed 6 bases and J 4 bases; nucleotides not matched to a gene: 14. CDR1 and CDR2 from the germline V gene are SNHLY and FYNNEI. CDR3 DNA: TGTGCCAGCAGAGCTGACCGGACAGGGTCGGGGTACAATGAGCAGTTCTTC. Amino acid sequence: CASRADRTGSGYNEQFF.

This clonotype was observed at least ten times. CDR3 DNA: TGTGCCAGCAGCCAAGCGGGTAAGGGCTACGAGCAGTACTTC. Translating it yields CASSQAGKGYEQYF. The chain couples TRBV4-2 to TRBJ2-4; D is unresolved. TRBJ2-7 explains the end of the DNA better; the J call may be wrong. This CDR3 comprises 14 residues. Germline V gives CDR1 LGHNA, CDR2 YNFKEQ.

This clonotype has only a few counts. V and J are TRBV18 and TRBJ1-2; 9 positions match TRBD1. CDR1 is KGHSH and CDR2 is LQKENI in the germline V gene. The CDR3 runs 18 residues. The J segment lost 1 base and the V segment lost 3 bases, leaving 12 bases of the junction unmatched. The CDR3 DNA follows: TGTGCCAGCTCACCTACGTCGACAGGGGGAGGGAGTAACTATGGCTACACCTTC. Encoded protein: CASSPTSTGGGSNYGYTF.

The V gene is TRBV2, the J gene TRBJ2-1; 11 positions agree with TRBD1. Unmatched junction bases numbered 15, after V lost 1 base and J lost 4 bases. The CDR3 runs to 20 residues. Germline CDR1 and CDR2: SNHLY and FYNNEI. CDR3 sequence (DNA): TGTGCCAGCAGTGAAGAAGAAGATATGACCGGGACAGGGGGGTACAATGAGCAGTTCTTC. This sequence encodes CASSEEEDMTGTGGYNEQFF.

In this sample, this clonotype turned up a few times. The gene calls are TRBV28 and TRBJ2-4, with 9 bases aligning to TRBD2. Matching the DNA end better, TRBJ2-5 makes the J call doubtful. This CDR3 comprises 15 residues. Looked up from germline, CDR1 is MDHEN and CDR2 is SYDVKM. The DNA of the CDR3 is TGTGCCAGCAGTTTAGGGACTAGCAAGTTGGAGACCCAGTACTTC. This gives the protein CASSLGTSKLETQYF.

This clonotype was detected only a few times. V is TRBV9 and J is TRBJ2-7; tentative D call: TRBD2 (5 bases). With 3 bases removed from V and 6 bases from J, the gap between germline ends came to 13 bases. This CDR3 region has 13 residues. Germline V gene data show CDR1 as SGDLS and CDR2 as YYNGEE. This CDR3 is CASSASGSGEQYF. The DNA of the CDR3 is TGTGCCAGCAGCGCAAGCGGTTCGGGCGAGCAGTACTTC.

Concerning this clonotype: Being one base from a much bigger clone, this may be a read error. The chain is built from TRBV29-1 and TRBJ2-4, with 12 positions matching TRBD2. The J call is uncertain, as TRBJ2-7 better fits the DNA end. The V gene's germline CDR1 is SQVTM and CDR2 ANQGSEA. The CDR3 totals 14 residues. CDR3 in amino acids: CSAKTSGGSDEQYF. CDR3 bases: TGCAGCGCTAAGACTAGCGGGGGATCGGACGAGCAGTACTTC.

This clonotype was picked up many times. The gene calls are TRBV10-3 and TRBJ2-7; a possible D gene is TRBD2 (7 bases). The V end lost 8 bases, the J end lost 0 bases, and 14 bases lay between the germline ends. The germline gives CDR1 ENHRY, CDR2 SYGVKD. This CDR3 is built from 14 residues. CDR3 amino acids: CAIGEAGHSYEQYF. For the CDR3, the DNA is TGTGCCATCGGAGAAGCGGGACACTCCTACGAGCAGTACTTC.

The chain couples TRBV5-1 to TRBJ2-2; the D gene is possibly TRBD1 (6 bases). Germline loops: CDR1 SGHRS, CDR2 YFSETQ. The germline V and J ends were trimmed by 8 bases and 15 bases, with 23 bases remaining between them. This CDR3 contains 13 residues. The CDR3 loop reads CASNRDTASAVFF. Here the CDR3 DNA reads TGCGCCAGTAACCGGGACACGGCAAGTGCGGTGTTTTTT.

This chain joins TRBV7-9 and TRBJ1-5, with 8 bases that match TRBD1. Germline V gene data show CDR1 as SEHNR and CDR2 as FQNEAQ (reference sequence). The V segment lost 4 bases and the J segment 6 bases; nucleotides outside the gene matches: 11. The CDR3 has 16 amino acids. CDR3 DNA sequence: TGTGCCAGCAGCTCTGGCCCTACAGGGGGGGGTCAGCCCCAGCATTTT. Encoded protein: CASSSGPTGGGQPQHF.

CDR3 amino acids: CASSYSSGAGNNEQFF. The CDR3 bases are TGTGCCAGCAGCTACAGTAGCGGGGCCGGCAACAATGAGCAGTTCTTC. This chain connects TRBV7-2 to TRBJ2-1; 8 bases match TRBD2. J was trimmed by 5 bases and V by 4 bases; bases with no gene match: 10. The CDR3 has 16 residues. Germline CDR1 reads SGHTA; CDR2 reads FQGNSA.

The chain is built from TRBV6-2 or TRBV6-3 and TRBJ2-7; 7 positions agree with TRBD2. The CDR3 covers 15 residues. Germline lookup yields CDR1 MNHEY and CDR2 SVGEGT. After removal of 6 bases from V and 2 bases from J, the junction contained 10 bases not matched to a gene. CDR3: CASRDTGLGTYEQYF. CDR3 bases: TGTGCCAGCAGGGATACCGGACTAGGAACCTACGAGCAGTACTTC.

In DNA form, the CDR3 reads TGTGCCAGCAGTTACCTCCAGGGCCCCAAAAACATTCAGTACTTC. Amino acids: CASSYLQGPKNIQYF. The chain couples TRBV6-5 to TRBJ2-4; D possibly corresponds to TRBD1 (5 bases). Germline values: CDR1 MNHEY, CDR2 SVGAGI. V dropped 2 bases and J dropped 2 bases, with 10 bases sitting between them. The CDR3 totals 15 residues.

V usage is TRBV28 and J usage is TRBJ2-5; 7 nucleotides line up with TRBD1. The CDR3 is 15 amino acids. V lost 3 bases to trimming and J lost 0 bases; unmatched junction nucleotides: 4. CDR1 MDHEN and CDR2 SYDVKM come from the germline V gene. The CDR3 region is CASSFLGQHQETQYF. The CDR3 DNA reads TGTGCCAGCAGTTTCCTGGGACAGCACCAAGAGACCCAGTACTTC.